The present T cell receptor beta chain was sequenced within a study of cytomegalovirus exposure and HLA in healthy donors. Turning to the study itself: A subsequent analysis reported that the 95 to 150 validation repertoires were produced on the same platform that had also been used for the 666 first-cohort repertoires.

With 3 bases removed from V and 7 bases from J, the gap between germline ends came to 16 bases. The CDR3 totals 16 residues. CDR1 LNHNV and CDR2 YYDKDF come from the germline V gene (reference sequence). Method: immunoSEQ multiplex PCR; TCRdb's copy keeps in-frame clones and lacks some. The table lists 200,000 or so clones, under 95% of them singletons. On this clone itself: The antigen remains unidentified.

The study, taken as a whole, reports: Generally TCR sequences proved uncommon, though certain public TCRs appeared in numerous donors. TCR beta chains numbering 164 were designated cytomegalovirus-associated.

Material for sequencing was PBMCs. This chain connects TRBV15 to TRBJ1-6; D gene uncertain. This clonotype was obtained from a woman between 18 and 29 years old in good health and CMV-seronegative. The CDR3 region is CATSRGGQRANSPLHF. The CDR3 region has the DNA TGTGCCACCAGCAGGGGAGGTCAGCGTGCGAATTCACCCCTCCACTTT.